The 6 T cell receptor beta chains presented below share a single source sample, sequenced in a study of blood T cell repertoires in COVID-19. Produced via immunoSEQ multiplex PCR; TCRdb's table is partial and in-frame only. There are about 40,000 clones in the sample; roughly 85% occur only once, and approximately 14% lies in the top ten. Material for sequencing was peripheral blood. These TCRs come from a human donor in a cohort sampled during active COVID-19.

J is TRBJ2-7 and V is TRBV29-1, with 7 bases identical to TRBD1. This CDR3 has 13 amino acids. Per the germline V gene, CDR1 is SQVTM and CDR2 is ANQGSEA. Trimming took 3 bases from V and 3 from J; bases not matched to a gene: 5. Here the CDR3 reads CSVDSGGNYEQYF. The CDR3 DNA is TGCAGCGTTGATTCAGGGGGAAACTACGAGCAGTACTTC.

The rearrangement uses TRBV5-1 and TRBJ2-3, with 9 nucleotides matching TRBD2. The CDR3 consists of 16 residues. J was trimmed by 1 base and V by 4 bases; bases with no gene match: 7. CDR1 SGHRS and CDR2 YFSETQ come from the germline V gene. For the CDR3, the DNA is TGCGCCAGCAGCCCGGTAGTAGCGGGGGGCACAGATACGCAGTATTTT. It translates to CASSPVVAGGTDTQYF.

In nucleotides, the CDR3 is TGCGCCAGCAGCCCAGGACTAGCGGGGCCCACAGATACGCAGTATTTT. Protein: CASSPGLAGPTDTQYF. The chain uses TRBV5-1 and TRBJ2-3; TRBD2 agrees at 12 bases. J was trimmed by 2 bases and V by 4 bases; bases with no gene match: 5. In germline, CDR1 is SGHRS, CDR2 YFSETQ. This CDR3 contains 16 residues.

The chain uses TRBV2 and TRBJ2-1; D is possibly TRBD2 (6 bases). Trimming pared 6 bases from V and 7 bases from J, leaving 10 bases between. This CDR3 comprises 12 residues. The germline gives CDR1 SNHLY, CDR2 FYNNEI. The CDR3 region has the DNA TGTGCCAGCAGCGCGGGGACTAATGAGCAGTTCTTC. Amino acid sequence: CASSAGTNEQFF. The whole variable domain, filled in from reference TRBV2 and TRBJ2-1, reads EPEVTQTPSHQVTQMGQEVILRCVPISNHLYFYWYRQILGQKVEFLVSFYNNEISEKSEIFDDQFSVERPDGSNFTLKIRSTKLEDSAMYFCASSAGTNEQFFGPGTRLTVL.

This clone appeared a few times. The gene calls are TRBV5-1 and TRBJ2-1, with D unclear. This CDR3 is 14 amino acids long. V dropped 0 bases and J dropped 8 bases, with 12 bases sitting between them. Per the germline V gene, CDR1 is SGHRS and CDR2 is YFSETQ. The CDR3 loop reads CASSLESSSDEQFF. In DNA form, the CDR3 reads TGCGCCAGCAGCTTGGAGTCTAGTTCGGATGAGCAGTTCTTC.

The chain carries TRBV9 and TRBJ2-2, with TRBD1 matching over 7 bases. The CDR3 totals 15 residues. The germline V gene has CDR1 SGDLS and CDR2 YYNGEE. The trim removed 3 bases at V and 3 bases at J, leaving 5 bases unmatched. CDR3 DNA: TGTGCCAGCAGCGCACAGGGGTCGGACACCGGGGAGCTGTTTTTT. It is translated as CASSAQGSDTGELFF. The entire variable domain, with the rest obtained from reference TRBV9 and TRBJ2-2, is as follows: DSGVTQTPKHLITATGQRVTLRCSPRSGDLSVYWYQQSLDQGLQFLIQYYNGEERAKGNILERFSAQQFPDLHSELNLSSLELGDSALYFCASSAQGSDTGELFFGEGSRLTVL.